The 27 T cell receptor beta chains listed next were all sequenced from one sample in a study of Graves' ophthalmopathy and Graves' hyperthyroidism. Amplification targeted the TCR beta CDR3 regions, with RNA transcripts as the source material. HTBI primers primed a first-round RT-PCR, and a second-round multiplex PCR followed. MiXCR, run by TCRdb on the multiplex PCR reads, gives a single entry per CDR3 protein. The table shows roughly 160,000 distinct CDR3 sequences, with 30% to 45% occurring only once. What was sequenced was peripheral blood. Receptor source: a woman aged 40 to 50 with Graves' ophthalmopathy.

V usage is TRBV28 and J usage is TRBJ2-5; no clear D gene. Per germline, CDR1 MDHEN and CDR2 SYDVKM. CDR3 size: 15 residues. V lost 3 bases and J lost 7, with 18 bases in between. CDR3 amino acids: CASSFGLERASTQYF. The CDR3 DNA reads TGTGCCAGCAGTTTCGGGCTGGAGAGAGCTTCGACCCAGTACTTC.

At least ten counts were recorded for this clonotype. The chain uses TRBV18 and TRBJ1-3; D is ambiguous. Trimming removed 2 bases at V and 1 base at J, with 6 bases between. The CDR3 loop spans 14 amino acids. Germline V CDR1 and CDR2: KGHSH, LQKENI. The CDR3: CASSPDGSGNTIYF. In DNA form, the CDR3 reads TGTGCCAGCTCACCAGACGGGTCTGGAAACACCATATATTTT.

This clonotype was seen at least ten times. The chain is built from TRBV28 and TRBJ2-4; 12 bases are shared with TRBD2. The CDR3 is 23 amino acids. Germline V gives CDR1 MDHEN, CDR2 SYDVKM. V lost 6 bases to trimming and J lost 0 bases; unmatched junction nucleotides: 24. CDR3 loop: CASRLTSGRAGPRGSTAKNIQYF. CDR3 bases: TGTGCCAGCAGATTGACTAGCGGGAGAGCTGGGCCGCGGGGCTCAACAGCCAAAAACATTCAGTACTTC.

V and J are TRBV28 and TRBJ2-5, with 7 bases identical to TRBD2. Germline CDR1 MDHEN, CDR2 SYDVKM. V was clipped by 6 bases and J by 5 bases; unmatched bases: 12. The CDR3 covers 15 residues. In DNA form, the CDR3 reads TGTGCCAGCAGCGCCCTAGGGAGGGCTGAGGAGACCCAGTACTTC. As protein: CASSALGRAEETQYF.

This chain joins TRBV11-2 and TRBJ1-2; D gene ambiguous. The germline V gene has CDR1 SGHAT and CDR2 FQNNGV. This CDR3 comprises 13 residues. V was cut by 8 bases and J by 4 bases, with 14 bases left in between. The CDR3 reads CASGPLRSYGYTF. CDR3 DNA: TGTGCCAGCGGTCCGCTACGTAGCTATGGCTACACCTTC.

The CDR3, as DNA: TGTGCCAGCAGTTTATATAGCGGGAGGGGCTACGAGCAGTACTTC. Protein product: CASSLYSGRGYEQYF. The J gene is TRBJ2-7, the V gene TRBV28; 11 bases align to TRBD2. The CDR3 totals 15 residues. CDR1 MDHEN and CDR2 SYDVKM come from the germline V gene. V lost 1 base and J lost 3; bases outside the gene matches: 2.

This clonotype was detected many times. In DNA, the CDR3 is TGCAGCGTTGATCTAGGGAACACCGGGGAGCTGTTTTTT. Its translation: CSVDLGNTGELFF. V is TRBV29-1 and J is TRBJ2-2; no clear D. The CDR3 covers 13 residues. Germline V gene lookup returns CDR1 SQVTM and CDR2 ANQGSEA. The V gene lost 3 bases and the J gene lost 1 base, with 6 bases spanning the gap.

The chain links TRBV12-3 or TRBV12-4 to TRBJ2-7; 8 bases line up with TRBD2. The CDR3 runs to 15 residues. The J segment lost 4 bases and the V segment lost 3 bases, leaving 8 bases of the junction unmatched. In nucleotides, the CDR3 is TGTGCCAGCAGTTTTCCACAAGCGGGAGTGTACGAGCAGTACTTC. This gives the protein CASSFPQAGVYEQYF.

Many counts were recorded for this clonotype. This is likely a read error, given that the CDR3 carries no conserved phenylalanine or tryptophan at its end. This CDR3 is CASSLSGDYGYTL. The CDR3 coding sequence is TGTGCCAGCAGCTTATCTGGAGACTATGGCTACACCCTT. V is TRBV13 and J is TRBJ1-2, with unresolved D. This CDR3 is 13 amino acids long. Germline V CDR1 and CDR2: PRHDT, FYEKMQ (reference sequence). V lost 2 bases, J lost 3 bases, and 7 bases lay in between.

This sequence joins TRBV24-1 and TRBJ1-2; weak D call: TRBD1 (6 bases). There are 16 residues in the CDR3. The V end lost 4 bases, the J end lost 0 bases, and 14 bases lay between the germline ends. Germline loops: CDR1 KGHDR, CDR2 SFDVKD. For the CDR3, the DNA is TGTGCCACCAGTGACCCGCGGGACACCTCTAACTATGGCTACACCTTC. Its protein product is CATSDPRDTSNYGYTF.

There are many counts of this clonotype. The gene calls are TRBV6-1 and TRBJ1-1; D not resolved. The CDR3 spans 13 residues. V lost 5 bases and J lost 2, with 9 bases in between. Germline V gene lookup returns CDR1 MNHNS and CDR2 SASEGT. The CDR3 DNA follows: TGTGCCAGCAGTCCTCCGGGAAACACTGAAGCTTTCTTT. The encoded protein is CASSPPGNTEAFF.

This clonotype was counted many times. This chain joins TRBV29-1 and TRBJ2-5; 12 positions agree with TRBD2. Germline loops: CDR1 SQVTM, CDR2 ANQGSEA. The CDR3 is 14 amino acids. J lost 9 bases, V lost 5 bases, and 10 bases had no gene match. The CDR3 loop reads CSVSERLAGGAQYF. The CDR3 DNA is TGCAGCGTTTCGGAACGGCTAGCGGGAGGGGCCCAGTACTTC.

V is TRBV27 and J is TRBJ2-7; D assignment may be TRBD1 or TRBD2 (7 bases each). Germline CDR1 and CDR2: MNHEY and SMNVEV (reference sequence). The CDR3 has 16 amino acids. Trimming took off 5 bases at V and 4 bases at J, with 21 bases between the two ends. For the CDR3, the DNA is TGTGCCAGCAGTCCGGAGCGGGACAGCATAGGGTACGAGCAGTACTTC. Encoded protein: CASSPERDSIGYEQYF.

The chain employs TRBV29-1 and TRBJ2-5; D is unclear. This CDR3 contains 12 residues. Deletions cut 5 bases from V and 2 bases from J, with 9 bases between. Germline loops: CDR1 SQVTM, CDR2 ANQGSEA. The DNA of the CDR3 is TGCAGCGTTACAACAGTACAAGAGACCCAGTACTTC. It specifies CSVTTVQETQYF.

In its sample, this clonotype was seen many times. This chain's CDR3 is CASSYLDRVISEAFF. CDR3 DNA sequence: TGTGCCAGCAGTTACCTTGACAGGGTGATTTCTGAAGCTTTCTTT. The rearrangement uses TRBV6-2 or TRBV6-3 and TRBJ1-1; 7 bases match TRBD1. Trimming cost V 2 bases and J 6 bases; bases outside gene matches: 9. Germline CDR1 and CDR2: MNHEY and SVGEGT. This CDR3 region has 15 residues.

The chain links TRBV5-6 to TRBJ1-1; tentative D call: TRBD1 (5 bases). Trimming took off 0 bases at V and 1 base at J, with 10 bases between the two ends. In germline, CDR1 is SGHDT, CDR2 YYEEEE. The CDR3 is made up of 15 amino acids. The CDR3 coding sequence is TGTGCCAGCAGCTTGGCCGACAGAAGGAACACTGAAGCTTTCTTT. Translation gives CASSLADRRNTEAFF.

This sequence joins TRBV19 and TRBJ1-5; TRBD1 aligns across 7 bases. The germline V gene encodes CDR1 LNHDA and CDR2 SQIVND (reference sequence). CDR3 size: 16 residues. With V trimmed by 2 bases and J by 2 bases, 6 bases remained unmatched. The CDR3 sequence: CASSIRQGLGNQPQHF. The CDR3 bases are TGTGCCAGTAGTATAAGACAGGGTCTGGGCAATCAGCCCCAGCATTTT.

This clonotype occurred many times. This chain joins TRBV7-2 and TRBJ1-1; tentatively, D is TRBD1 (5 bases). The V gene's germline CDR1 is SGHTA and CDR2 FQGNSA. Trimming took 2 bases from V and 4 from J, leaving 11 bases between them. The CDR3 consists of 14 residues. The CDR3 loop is CASSLSTGGTEAFF. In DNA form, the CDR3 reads TGTGCCAGCAGCTTAAGCACAGGTGGCACTGAAGCTTTCTTT.

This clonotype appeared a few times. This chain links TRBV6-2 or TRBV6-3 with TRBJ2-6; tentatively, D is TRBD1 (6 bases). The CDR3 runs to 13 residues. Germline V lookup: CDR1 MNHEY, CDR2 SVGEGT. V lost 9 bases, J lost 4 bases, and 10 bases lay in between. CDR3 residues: CASRGYGANVLTF. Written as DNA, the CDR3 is TGTGCCAGTAGGGGGTACGGGGCCAACGTCCTGACTTTC.

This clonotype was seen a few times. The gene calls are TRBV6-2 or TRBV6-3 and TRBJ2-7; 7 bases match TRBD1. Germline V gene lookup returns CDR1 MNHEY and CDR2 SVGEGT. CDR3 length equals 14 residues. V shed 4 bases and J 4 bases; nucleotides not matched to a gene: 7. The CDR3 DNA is TGTGCCAGCAGTTTCGTACGACAGGGATACGAGCAGTACTTC. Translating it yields CASSFVRQGYEQYF.

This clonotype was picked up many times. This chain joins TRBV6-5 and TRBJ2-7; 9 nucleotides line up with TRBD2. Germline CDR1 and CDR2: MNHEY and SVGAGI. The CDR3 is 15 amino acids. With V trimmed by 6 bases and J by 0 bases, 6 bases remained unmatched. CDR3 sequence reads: CASRRLADPSYEQYF. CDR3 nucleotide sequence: TGTGCCAGCAGAAGACTAGCGGATCCCTCCTACGAGCAGTACTTC.

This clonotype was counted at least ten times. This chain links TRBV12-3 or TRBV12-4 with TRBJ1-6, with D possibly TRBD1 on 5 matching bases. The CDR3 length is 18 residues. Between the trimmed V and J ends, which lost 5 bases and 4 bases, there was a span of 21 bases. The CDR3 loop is CASSQRDPQTIYNSPLHF. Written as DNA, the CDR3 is TGTGCCAGCAGTCAACGGGACCCACAGACCATTTATAATTCACCCCTCCACTTT.

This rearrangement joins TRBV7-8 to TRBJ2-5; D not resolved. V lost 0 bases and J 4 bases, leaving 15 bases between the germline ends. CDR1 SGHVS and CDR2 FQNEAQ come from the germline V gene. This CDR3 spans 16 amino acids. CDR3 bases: TGTGCCAGCAGCTTAGCGCTTTGGGCTAGTGGAGAGACCCAGTACTTC. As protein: CASSLALWASGETQYF.

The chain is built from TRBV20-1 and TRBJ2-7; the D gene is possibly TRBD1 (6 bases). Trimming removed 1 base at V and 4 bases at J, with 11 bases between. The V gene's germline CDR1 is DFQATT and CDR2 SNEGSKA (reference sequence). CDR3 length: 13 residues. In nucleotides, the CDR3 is TGCAGTGCTAGAGTCCCAGGGGTTTACGAGCAGTACTTC. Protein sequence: CSARVPGVYEQYF.

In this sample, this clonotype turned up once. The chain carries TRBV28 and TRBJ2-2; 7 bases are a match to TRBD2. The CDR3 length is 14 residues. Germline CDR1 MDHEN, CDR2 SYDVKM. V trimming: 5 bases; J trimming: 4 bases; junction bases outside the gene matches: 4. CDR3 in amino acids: CASSRRETTGELFF. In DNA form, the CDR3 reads TGTGCCAGCAGTCGGCGGGAGACCACCGGGGAGCTGTTTTTT.

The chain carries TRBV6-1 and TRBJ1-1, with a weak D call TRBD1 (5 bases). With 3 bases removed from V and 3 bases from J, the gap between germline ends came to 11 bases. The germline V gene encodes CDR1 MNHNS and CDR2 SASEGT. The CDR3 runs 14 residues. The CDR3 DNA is TGTGCCAGCAGTGACAGGGTCGGGGACACTGAAGCTTTCTTT. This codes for CASSDRVGDTEAFF.

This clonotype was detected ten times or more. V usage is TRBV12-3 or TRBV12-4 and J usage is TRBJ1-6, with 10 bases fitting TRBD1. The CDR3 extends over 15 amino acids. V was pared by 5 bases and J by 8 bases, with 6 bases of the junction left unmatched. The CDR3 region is CASSRQGAMYSPLHF. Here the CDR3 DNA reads TGTGCCAGCAGTCGACAGGGGGCTATGTATTCACCCCTCCACTTT.